One sample yielded the 27 T cell receptor beta chains listed below, sequenced in a study of CD8 T cells in Susac syndrome. RNA, at about 0.5 to 1 ug, was reverse transcribed with random hexamers. MiXCR, applied by TCRdb to the immunoSEQ multiplex PCR reads, yields one record per CDR3 protein. The repertoire includes approximately 120,000 distinct CDR3 sequences, around 94% of them detected once, and 0.21% sits in the top ten. Specimen: CD8+ T cells from PBMCs. All receptors derive from a human donor with Susac syndrome.

The rearrangement uses TRBV19 and TRBJ2-3; D remains ambiguous. Germline-derived CDR1 and CDR2 are LNHDA and SQIVND (reference sequence). V was cut by 8 bases and J by 5 bases, with 5 bases left in between. The CDR3 runs 10 residues. CDR3 DNA sequence: TGTGCCAGTGGTAAAGATACGCAGTATTTT. Translating it yields CASGKDTQYF.

This chain joins TRBV6-5 and TRBJ1-1, with 7 bases lining up with TRBD1. Germline values: CDR1 MNHEY, CDR2 SVGAGI. V lost 6 bases to trimming and J lost 6 bases; unmatched junction nucleotides: 13. This CDR3 has 15 residues. CDR3 nucleotide sequence: TGTGCCAGCAGCCCCACCGAGACAGGGAGGGCTGAAGCTTTCTTT. It yields the protein CASSPTETGRAEAFF.

The chain's CDR3 is CAWTGTGNTEAFF. The CDR3 nucleotides read TGTGCCTGGACCGGGACAGGGAACACTGAAGCTTTCTTT. J is TRBJ1-1 and V is TRBV30, with 8 bases that match TRBD1. CDR1 is GTSNPN and CDR2 is SVGIG in the germline V gene (reference sequence). The CDR3 has 13 amino acids. The V segment lost 4 bases and the J segment 1 base; nucleotides outside the gene matches: 2.

The rearrangement links TRBV7-9 to TRBJ1-2; D may be TRBD1 (5 bases). The CDR3 consists of 16 residues. V was clipped by 5 bases and J by 4 bases, with 20 bases between them. Germline CDR1 is SEHNR and CDR2 is FQNEAQ (reference sequence). This chain's CDR3 is CASSMASGTPAYGYTF. CDR3 coding DNA: TGTGCCAGCAGCATGGCCTCAGGGACCCCGGCCTATGGCTACACCTTC.

The chain is built from TRBV10-3 and TRBJ2-3, with TRBD2 as a possible D gene (5 bases). The CDR3 loop spans 15 amino acids. The germline V gene has CDR1 ENHRY and CDR2 SYGVKD. The germline V and J ends were trimmed by 2 bases and 6 bases, with 15 bases remaining between them. The CDR3: CAISEHPGKDDTQYF. In DNA, the CDR3 is TGTGCCATCAGTGAGCATCCCGGGAAAGATGATACGCAGTATTTT.

Here the CDR3 reads CASRDTRNEKLFF. The CDR3 region has the DNA TGTGCCAGCAGGGATACGAGGAATGAAAAACTGTTTTTT. The chain recombines TRBV5-6 with TRBJ1-4; no definite D call. The CDR3 runs 13 residues. Germline CDR1 SGHDT, CDR2 YYEEEE. The germline V and J ends were trimmed by 5 bases and 5 bases, with 10 bases remaining between them.

CDR3: CASSQGRMNTEAFF. CDR3 DNA sequence: TGCGCCAGCAGCCAAGGACGCATGAACACTGAAGCTTTCTTT. V usage is TRBV4-1 and J usage is TRBJ1-1; D unresolved. Between the trimmed V and J ends, which lost 1 base and 0 bases, there was a span of 6 bases. Germline V lookup: CDR1 MGHRA, CDR2 YSYEKL. The CDR3 is 14 residues long.

The table lists this clonotype with a count of one. The chain carries TRBV4-3 and TRBJ2-4; D could derive from TRBD1 or TRBD2 (5 bases each). Trimming took 0 bases from V and 6 from J, leaving 24 bases between them. CDR1 is LGHNA, CDR2 YSLEER, per germline. The CDR3 runs to 19 residues. CDR3 residues: CASSQDDYPAWDVGNIQYF. The CDR3 DNA reads as TGCGCCAGCAGCCAAGATGACTACCCCGCCTGGGACGTTGGAAACATTCAGTACTTC.

V and J are TRBV19 and TRBJ2-5, with D possibly being TRBD1 or TRBD2 (5 bases each). The CDR3 sequence is 14 residues long. V was pared by 2 bases and J by 2 bases, with 9 bases between. Germline values: CDR1 LNHDA, CDR2 SQIVND (reference sequence). The CDR3 is CASSIRDVQETQYF. The DNA of the CDR3 is TGTGCCAGTAGTATACGGGACGTACAAGAGACCCAGTACTTC.

This chain uses TRBV29-1 with TRBJ2-2; D may match TRBD1 or TRBD2 (5 bases each). This CDR3 spans 14 amino acids. V lost 4 bases to trimming and J lost 0 bases, with 9 bases between them. Germline values: CDR1 SQVTM, CDR2 ANQGSEA. In DNA form, the CDR3 reads TGCAGCGTTGTAGGGGACGCGAACACCGGGGAGCTGTTTTTT. This gives the protein CSVVGDANTGELFF.

This rearrangement joins TRBV13 to TRBJ2-2, with 13 bases lining up with TRBD2. CDR1 is PRHDT and CDR2 is FYEKMQ in the germline V gene (reference sequence). There are 15 residues in the CDR3. Trimming removed 3 bases from V and 5 bases from J; junction bases left unmatched: 0. The CDR3 nucleotides read TGTGCCAGCAGCTTGGGACTAGCGGGGACCGGGGAGCTGTTTTTT. Its translation: CASSLGLAGTGELFF.

V gene TRBV12-3 or TRBV12-4 combines with J gene TRBJ1-4; D is possibly TRBD1 (6 bases). Trimming took off 7 bases at V and 3 bases at J, with 12 bases between the two ends. CDR3 length: 14 residues. The CDR3 DNA sequence: TGTGCCAGCACTCCGGACAGCCCTAATGAAAAACTGTTTTTT. It encodes CASTPDSPNEKLFF.

In this sample, this clonotype turned up once. J is TRBJ1-2 and V is TRBV7-6; D unresolved. CDR3 size: 14 residues. CDR1 is SGHVS, CDR2 FNYEAQ, per germline. Between the trimmed V and J ends, which lost 0 bases and 8 bases, there was a span of 13 bases. The CDR3 coding sequence is TGTGCCAGCAGCTTAGCTAGGAAGCAGAGAGGCTACACCTTC. This gives the protein CASSLARKQRGYTF.

The chain joins TRBV29-1 to TRBJ1-1; the D gene is possibly TRBD1 (6 bases). Germline CDR1 reads SQVTM; CDR2 reads ANQGSEA. Trimming took off 1 base at V and 5 bases at J, with 14 bases between the two ends. CDR3 length equals 14 residues. CDR3 protein: CSVEGTAQRTEAFF. Written as DNA, the CDR3 is TGCAGCGTTGAAGGGACAGCCCAGAGAACTGAAGCTTTCTTT. Looking up the rest from reference TRBV29-1 and TRBJ1-1 gives the full variable domain: SAVISQKPSRDICQRGTSLTIQCQVDSQVTMMFWYRQQPGQSLTLIATANQGSEATYESGFVIDKFPISRPNLTFSTLTVSNMSPEDSSIYLCSVEGTAQRTEAFFGQGTRLTVV.

This clonotype has just a few counts. V and J are TRBV28 and TRBJ2-7; 8 bases fit TRBD2. The V gene end was trimmed by 2 bases and the J gene end by 3 bases; junction bases not matched to a gene: 3. The CDR3 has 14 amino acids. CDR1 is MDHEN, CDR2 SYDVKM, per germline. The CDR3 spells CASSLSGTSYEQYF. The DNA for the CDR3 is TGTGCCAGCAGTTTAAGCGGGACTAGCTACGAGCAGTACTTC.

CDR3 sequence reads: CATGDEQYF. The CDR3 region has the DNA TGTGCCACCGGCGACGAGCAGTACTTC. The chain is built from TRBV21-1 and TRBJ2-7. TRBV21-1 has pseudogene status. CDR3 length: 9 residues.

This chain links TRBV4-1 with TRBJ1-5, with 9 bases lining up with TRBD1. Germline loops: CDR1 MGHRA, CDR2 YSYEKL. V dropped 0 bases and J dropped 9; count of bases not matched to a gene: 6. The CDR3 length is 15 residues. The CDR3 sequence: CASSQEPTGGRPQHF. The CDR3 region has the DNA TGCGCCAGCAGCCAAGAACCGACAGGGGGGAGGCCCCAGCATTTT.

V gene TRBV29-1 combines with J gene TRBJ1-5; D is possibly TRBD1 (5 bases). Trimming stripped 5 bases from V and 6 bases from J, with 23 bases between. The CDR3 extends over 16 amino acids. From germline, CDR1 is SQVTM and CDR2 ANQGSEA. The CDR3 nucleotides are TGCAGCGTTCTTGCTGGGGGGGGAGGTTTGGGTCAGCCCCAGCATTTT. It translates to CSVLAGGGGLGQPQHF.

This clonotype was detected once. This rearrangement joins TRBV5-6 to TRBJ2-3, with D possibly TRBD2 on 5 matching bases. Germline V lookup: CDR1 SGHDT, CDR2 YYEEEE. Deletions cut 2 bases from V and 7 bases from J, with 23 bases between. CDR3 length equals 17 residues. CDR3: CASSFQGLEVLRHTQYF. CDR3 bases: TGTGCCAGCAGCTTTCAAGGTTTGGAGGTTTTACGTCATACGCAGTATTTT. Complete variable domain (other parts from reference TRBV5-6 and TRBJ2-3): DAGVTQSPTHLIKTRGQQVTLRCSPKSGHDTVSWYQQALGQGPQFIFQYYEEEERQRGNFPDRFSGHQFPNYSSELNVNALLLGDSALYLCASSFQGLEVLRHTQYFGPGTRLTVL.

The chain links TRBV28 to TRBJ2-7; TRBD1 matches at 9 bases. The CDR3 spans 16 residues. V gave up 3 bases and J gave up 5 bases; unmatched junction bases: 11. Germline assignment: CDR1 MDHEN and CDR2 SYDVKM. In nucleotides, the CDR3 is TGTGCCAGCAGTTTTGTTCAGGGACAGGGAAAAGACGAGCAGTACTTC. Translated, it gives CASSFVQGQGKDEQYF. Looking up the rest from reference TRBV28 and TRBJ2-7 gives the full variable domain: DVKVTQSSRYLVKRTGEKVFLECVQDMDHENMFWYRQDPGLGLRLIYFSYDVKMKEKGDIPEGYSVSREKKERFSLILESASTNQTSMYLCASSFVQGQGKDEQYFGPGTRLTVT.

This rearrangement joins TRBV5-1 to TRBJ1-2; TRBD1 matches 7 bases. The CDR3 is 14 amino acids. With 2 bases clipped from V and 4 bases from J, the junction kept 5 bases outside the gene matches. Germline values: CDR1 SGHRS, CDR2 YFSETQ. The CDR3 DNA follows: TGCGCCAGCAGCTTCTTGCCAGGGGGCTATGGCTACACCTTC. Translation gives CASSFLPGGYGYTF.

This chain links TRBV24-1 with TRBJ2-1; D gene uncertain. Germline CDR1 KGHDR, CDR2 SFDVKD. The CDR3 consists of 13 residues. The ends were cut back, 9 bases at V and 6 bases at J, with 14 bases in the middle. The CDR3 reads CATPDEDLNEQFF. The CDR3 coding sequence is TGTGCCACCCCTGACGAGGATCTCAATGAGCAGTTCTTC.

This clonotype was seen only once. V usage is TRBV7-9 and J usage is TRBJ1-2; 7 bases are a match to TRBD1. Germline CDR1 SEHNR, CDR2 FQNEAQ (reference sequence). The CDR3 consists of 14 residues. Trimming took 4 bases from V and 8 from J; bases not matched to a gene: 10. CDR3 bases: TGTGCCAGCAGCTGGGAGGGGGCGCTGTCCGGCTACACCTTC. Amino acid sequence: CASSWEGALSGYTF.

This clonotype was counted once. The chain carries TRBV6-5 and TRBJ1-1; D gene uncertain. The CDR3 totals 14 residues. The germline gives CDR1 MNHEY, CDR2 SVGAGI. The germline V and J ends were trimmed by 10 bases and 1 base, with 16 bases remaining between them. CDR3 coding DNA: TGTGCCATCTCTTCGAGCGAAGGGAACACTGAAGCTTTCTTT. Translation: CAISSSEGNTEAFF.

The chain couples TRBV20-1 to TRBJ2-5; possibly TRBD2 for D (6 bases). CDR3 length equals 14 residues. Trimming stripped 1 base from V and 7 bases from J, with 16 bases between. Germline V gene data show CDR1 as DFQATT and CDR2 as SNEGSKA (reference sequence). The CDR3 DNA follows: TGCAGTGCTAGAGTTCGAAGAGCCGGGGGGACCCAGTACTTC. Its translation is CSARVRRAGGTQYF.

The chain recombines TRBV7-8 with TRBJ2-5; D assignment may be TRBD1 or TRBD2 (6 bases each). CDR3 length: 17 residues. Germline lookup yields CDR1 SGHVS and CDR2 FQNEAQ. V lost 4 bases and J lost 3, with 21 bases in between. The CDR3 loop reads CASSSKTRGLAEETQYF. The CDR3 DNA is TGTGCCAGCAGCTCGAAAACCAGGGGACTTGCGGAAGAGACCCAGTACTTC.

This sequence joins TRBV12-3 or TRBV12-4 and TRBJ2-5, with a tentative D call TRBD1 (5 bases). Deletions cut 8 bases from V and 4 bases from J, with 14 bases between. This CDR3 comprises 13 residues. CDR3 nucleotides: TGTGCCAGCGGCAGGGTATATTCAGAGACCCAGTACTTC. This translates into CASGRVYSETQYF.